This is a list of T cell receptor beta chains from one sample in a study of identical twins. MiXCR, run by TCRdb on the 5' RACE reads, gives a single entry per CDR3 protein. Seen here are 650,000 to 750,000 distinct CDR3 sequences, approximately 22% observed once, and the top ten hold roughly 4%. In addition, the sample was reused for a study of T cells expressing NK-cell markers.

Material: PBMCs. The source of these receptors is a woman under 30 in good health. Each CDR3 is given with its conserved first and last residue. A D gene is named only where the DNA matches it firmly. Part of the rows lack a size; the others show once, few, many or a class for expanded clones.

clone size: few
D gene: TRBD1
V gene: TRBV6-1
J gene: TRBJ2-6
CDR3 protein: CASREQGNTGANVLTF
CDR3 DNA: TGTGCCAGCAGGGAACAGGGGAATACTGGGGCCAACGTCCTGACTTTC

clone size: few
D gene: .
V gene: TRBV5-1
J gene: TRBJ2-1
CDR3 protein: CASSLGGILYNEQFF
CDR3 DNA: TGCGCCAGCAGCTTGGGGGGGATTCTCTACAATGAGCAGTTCTTC

clone size: few
D gene: TRBD2
V gene: TRBV3-1
J gene: TRBJ2-5
CDR3 protein: CASSQAGGTQYF
CDR3 DNA: TGTGCCAGCAGCCAAGCGGGAGGGACCCAGTACTTC

clone size: few
D gene: .
V gene: TRBV9
J gene: TRBJ2-3
CDR3 protein: CASSTRWGDTQYF
CDR3 DNA: TGTGCCAGCAGCACCCGGTGGGGCGATACGCAGTATTTT

clone size: .
D gene: .
V gene: TRBV27
J gene: TRBJ1-6
CDR3 protein: CASSPGTDLVTLHF
CDR3 DNA: TGTGCCAGCAGTCCCGGGACGGATCTGGTCACCCTCCACTTT

clone size: once
D gene: .
V gene: TRBV6-5
J gene: TRBJ1-2
CDR3 protein: CASSYRGGSNYGYTF
CDR3 DNA: TGTGCCAGCAGTTATAGAGGGGGTTCTAACTATGGCTACACCTTC

clone size: .
D gene: TRBD2
V gene: TRBV9
J gene: TRBJ2-7
CDR3 protein: CASSVETSGMRYF
CDR3 DNA: TGTGCCAGCAGCGTTGAAACTAGCGGGATGCGGTACTTC

clone size: many
D gene: TRBD2
V gene: TRBV6-1
J gene: TRBJ2-4
CDR3 protein: CASSTAFMSGGKMIQYF
CDR3 DNA: TGTGCCAGCAGTACCGCTTTTATGTCGGGGGGAAAAATGATTCAGTACTTC

clone size: many
D gene: .
V gene: TRBV29-1
J gene: TRBJ1-1
CDR3 protein: CSVRYTGRGTEAFF
CDR3 DNA: TGCAGCGTTCGCTATACAGGGAGAGGCACTGAAGCTTTCTTT

clone size: .
D gene: .
V gene: TRBV4-3
J gene: TRBJ2-1
CDR3 protein: CASSQLRTGVDEQFF
CDR3 DNA: TGCGCCAGCAGCCAGCTCCGGACGGGAGTTGATGAGCAGTTCTTC

clone size: .
D gene: .
V gene: TRBV6-5
J gene: TRBJ1-5
CDR3 protein: CASSYGGGAQPQHF
CDR3 DNA: TGTGCCAGCAGTTACGGCGGCGGGGCCCAGCCCCAGCATTTT

clone size: few
D gene: .
V gene: TRBV6-1
J gene: TRBJ1-5
CDR3 protein: CASSERGAGQPQHF
CDR3 DNA: TGTGCCAGCAGTGAGCGGGGGGCTGGGCAGCCCCAGCATTTT

clone size: few
D gene: .
V gene: TRBV5-6
J gene: TRBJ1-1
CDR3 protein: CASRYGHQNTEAFF
CDR3 DNA: TGTGCCAGCAGATACGGACACCAGAACACTGAAGCTTTCTTT

clone size: few
D gene: .
V gene: TRBV5-1
J gene: TRBJ2-7
CDR3 protein: CASSLRSDLSYEQYF
CDR3 DNA: TGCGCCAGCAGCTTGAGGTCAGACCTCTCCTACGAGCAGTACTTC

clone size: few
D gene: .
V gene: TRBV7-2
J gene: TRBJ2-5
CDR3 protein: CASRKFRQGRETQYF
CDR3 DNA: TGTGCCAGCAGAAAATTTCGCCAGGGGCGGGAGACCCAGTACTTC

clone size: once
D gene: .
V gene: TRBV2
J gene: TRBJ2-7
CDR3 protein: CASNPRDFIYEQYF
CDR3 DNA: TGTGCCAGCAACCCCCGGGACTTCATCTACGAGCAGTACTTC

clone size: .
D gene: TRBD2
V gene: TRBV5-1
J gene: TRBJ2-7
CDR3 protein: CASSSREGDEQYF
CDR3 DNA: TGCGCCAGCAGCTCCAGGGAGGGTGACGAGCAGTACTTC

clone size: many
D gene: .
V gene: TRBV7-9
J gene: TRBJ1-1
CDR3 protein: CASSLEGRYTEAFF
CDR3 DNA: TGCGCCAGCAGCTTGGAGGGGAGGTACACTGAAGCTTTCTTT

clone size: .
D gene: .
V gene: TRBV2
J gene: TRBJ1-2
CDR3 protein: CASSGLGGPGYTF
CDR3 DNA: TGTGCCAGCAGTGGGTTGGGGGGCCCTGGCTACACCTTC

clone size: .
D gene: TRBD1
V gene: TRBV6-1
J gene: TRBJ2-7
CDR3 protein: CASSQSGGRYEQYF
CDR3 DNA: TGTGCCAGCAGTCAATCAGGGGGTCGGTACGAGCAGTACTTC

clone size: .
D gene: TRBD1
V gene: TRBV20-1
J gene: TRBJ2-3
CDR3 protein: CSARGNRQGHITDTQYF
CDR3 DNA: TGCAGTGCTAGAGGGAATAGACAGGGGCATATCACAGATACGCAGTATTTT

clone size: few
D gene: .
V gene: TRBV5-1
J gene: TRBJ1-1
CDR3 protein: CASSFGTGNTEAFF
CDR3 DNA: TGTGCCAGCAGCTTCGGTACCGGGAACACTGAAGCTTTCTTT

clone size: many
D gene: .
V gene: TRBV25-1
J gene: TRBJ2-3
CDR3 protein: CASARGDTQYF
CDR3 DNA: TGTGCCAGCGCCCGGGGGGATACGCAGTATTTT

clone size: many
D gene: .
V gene: TRBV7-7
J gene: TRBJ2-5
CDR3 protein: CASSLAQWAGETQYF
CDR3 DNA: TGTGCTAGCAGCTTAGCGCAATGGGCGGGAGAGACCCAGTACTTC

clone size: .
D gene: .
V gene: TRBV20-1
J gene: TRBJ2-1
CDR3 protein: CSAPKVTGTYNEQFF
CDR3 DNA: TGCAGTGCCCCAAAAGTGACAGGCACCTACAATGAGCAGTTCTTC

clone size: few
D gene: TRBD1
V gene: TRBV6-1
J gene: TRBJ1-5
CDR3 protein: CASGTVSNQPQHF
CDR3 DNA: TGTGCCAGCGGGACAGTTAGCAATCAGCCCCAGCATTTT

clone size: .
D gene: .
V gene: TRBV10-3
J gene: TRBJ2-7
CDR3 protein: CAIGQRAFSYEQYF
CDR3 DNA: TGTGCCATCGGCCAGCGGGCCTTTTCCTACGAGCAGTACTTC

clone size: few
D gene: TRBD1
V gene: TRBV10-3
J gene: TRBJ2-1
CDR3 protein: CAVSPGGPVDEQFF
CDR3 DNA: TGTGCCGTCTCACCAGGGGGCCCCGTCGATGAGCAGTTCTTC

clone size: few
D gene: .
V gene: TRBV10-3
J gene: TRBJ2-7
CDR3 protein: CAIAEPSYEQYF
CDR3 DNA: TGTGCCATCGCCGAACCGAGCTACGAGCAGTACTTC

clone size: few
D gene: .
V gene: TRBV3-1
J gene: TRBJ2-2
CDR3 protein: CASSQGGFPANTGELFF
CDR3 DNA: TGTGCCAGCAGCCAAGGAGGCTTTCCGGCGAACACCGGGGAGCTGTTTTTT

clone size: few
D gene: TRBD1
V gene: TRBV6-5
J gene: TRBJ2-7
CDR3 protein: CASSSPGQGNSYEQYF
CDR3 DNA: TGTGCCAGCAGTTCCCCGGGACAGGGGAACTCCTACGAGCAGTACTTC

clone size: .
D gene: .
V gene: TRBV11-2
J gene: TRBJ2-5
CDR3 protein: CASSLGQGTVSETQYF
CDR3 DNA: TGTGCCAGCAGCTTAGGGCAGGGGACTGTATCCGAGACCCAGTACTTC

clone size: few
D gene: .
V gene: TRBV5-1
J gene: TRBJ1-1
CDR3 protein: CASSLLTANTEAFF
CDR3 DNA: TGCGCCAGCAGCTTGTTGACAGCGAACACTGAAGCTTTCTTT

clone size: few
D gene: .
V gene: TRBV5-1
J gene: TRBJ1-2
CDR3 protein: CASSPGAGRNYGYTF
CDR3 DNA: TGCGCATCTTCACCAGGGGCAGGGAGAAACTATGGCTACACCTTC

clone size: few
D gene: .
V gene: TRBV5-1
J gene: TRBJ2-5
CDR3 protein: CASGRGQETQYF
CDR3 DNA: TGCGCCAGCGGTAGAGGGCAAGAGACCCAGTACTTC

clone size: .
D gene: .
V gene: TRBV20-1
J gene: TRBJ2-2
CDR3 protein: CSARGGPNTGELFF
CDR3 DNA: TGCAGTGCTAGAGGAGGGCCCAACACCGGGGAGCTGTTTTTT

clone size: few
D gene: .
V gene: TRBV20-1
J gene: TRBJ2-1
CDR3 protein: CSAQLYRDSNEQFF
CDR3 DNA: TGCAGTGCCCAGTTATACCGGGACTCAAATGAGCAGTTCTTC

clone size: .
D gene: .
V gene: TRBV7-2
J gene: TRBJ2-3
CDR3 protein: CASSLAGHFTDTQYF
CDR3 DNA: TGTGCCAGCAGCTTAGCGGGTCACTTCACAGATACGCAGTATTTT

clone size: few
D gene: .
V gene: TRBV11-2
J gene: TRBJ2-7
CDR3 protein: CASSHLSIDEQYF
CDR3 DNA: TGTGCCAGCAGCCACCTATCAATCGACGAGCAGTACTTC

clone size: once
D gene: .
V gene: TRBV2
J gene: TRBJ2-7
CDR3 protein: CASSDRREQYF
CDR3 DNA: TGTGCCAGCAGTGATCGACGTGAGCAGTACTTC

clone size: few
D gene: .
V gene: TRBV6-5
J gene: TRBJ2-5
CDR3 protein: CASSFWSLGQETQYF
CDR3 DNA: TGTGCCAGCAGTTTTTGGAGCTTGGGGCAAGAGACCCAGTACTTC

clone size: few
D gene: .
V gene: TRBV9
J gene: TRBJ2-3
CDR3 protein: CASSVMSTDTQYF
CDR3 DNA: TGTGCCAGCAGCGTAATGAGCACAGATACGCAGTATTTT

clone size: many
D gene: TRBD2
V gene: TRBV3-1
J gene: TRBJ2-1
CDR3 protein: CASSQASGLAGYNEQFF
CDR3 DNA: TGTGCCAGCAGCCAAGCAAGCGGACTAGCGGGGTACAATGAGCAGTTCTTC

clone size: .
D gene: .
V gene: TRBV10-3
J gene: TRBJ2-1
CDR3 protein: CAISEKLPENEQFF
CDR3 DNA: TGTGCCATCAGTGAGAAACTACCGGAAAATGAGCAGTTCTTC

clone size: .
D gene: TRBD2
V gene: TRBV6-1
J gene: TRBJ2-7
CDR3 protein: CASTPLAGGVGEQYF
CDR3 DNA: TGTGCCAGCACCCCCCTAGCGGGGGGCGTGGGGGAGCAGTACTTC

clone size: .
D gene: .
V gene: TRBV6-1
J gene: TRBJ2-1
CDR3 protein: CASRPDGQTNNEQFF
CDR3 DNA: TGTGCCAGCAGACCGGATGGACAGACGAACAATGAGCAGTTCTTC

clone size: few
D gene: .
V gene: TRBV20-1
J gene: TRBJ2-7
CDR3 protein: CSAREGGLYEQYF
CDR3 DNA: TGCAGTGCTAGAGAGGGGGGACTCTACGAGCAGTACTTC

clone size: .
D gene: TRBD1
V gene: TRBV7-9
J gene: TRBJ2-3
CDR3 protein: CASSLRIGDRADTQYF
CDR3 DNA: TGTGCCAGCAGCTTACGTATCGGGGACAGAGCAGATACGCAGTATTTT

clone size: .
D gene: .
V gene: TRBV7-9
J gene: TRBJ2-5
CDR3 protein: CASSLRGGAQETQYF
CDR3 DNA: TGTGCCAGCAGCTTAAGAGGGGGGGCACAAGAGACCCAGTACTTC

clone size: few
D gene: .
V gene: TRBV11-3
J gene: TRBJ2-5
CDR3 protein: CASSYRRGSYQETQYF
CDR3 DNA: TGTGCCAGCAGCTATCGTAGGGGGTCGTACCAAGAGACCCAGTACTTC

clone size: .
D gene: .
V gene: TRBV29-1
J gene: TRBJ2-2
CDR3 protein: CSVDGGAATGELFF
CDR3 DNA: TGCAGCGTTGACGGGGGAGCGGCCACCGGGGAGCTGTTTTTT

clone size: few
D gene: .
V gene: TRBV7-8
J gene: TRBJ2-2
CDR3 protein: CASRSTWVLGDTGELFF
CDR3 DNA: TGTGCCAGCAGATCAACTTGGGTATTGGGGGACACCGGGGAGCTGTTTTTT

clone size: .
D gene: .
V gene: TRBV7-2
J gene: TRBJ2-1
CDR3 protein: CASSLLGLDEQFF
CDR3 DNA: TGTGCCAGCAGCCTACTCGGCCTCGATGAGCAGTTCTTC

clone size: .
D gene: .
V gene: TRBV6-1
J gene: TRBJ2-7
CDR3 protein: CASRDDGSHYEQYF
CDR3 DNA: TGTGCCAGCAGGGATGATGGGTCTCACTACGAGCAGTACTTC

clone size: .
D gene: .
V gene: TRBV27
J gene: TRBJ2-7
CDR3 protein: CASSRPGNYEQYF
CDR3 DNA: TGTGCCAGCAGTCGTCCAGGGAACTACGAGCAGTACTTC

clone size: .
D gene: .
V gene: TRBV11-2
J gene: TRBJ2-1
CDR3 protein: CASSFRELGTSSGVHNEQFF
CDR3 DNA: TGTGCCAGCAGCTTCCGGGAGTTGGGTACTTCCAGTGGGGTACACAATGAGCAGTTCTTC

clone size: .
D gene: TRBD1
V gene: TRBV6-1
J gene: TRBJ2-3
CDR3 protein: CASSEVNRGREGDTQYF
CDR3 DNA: TGTGCCAGCAGTGAGGTTAACAGGGGGCGAGAGGGAGATACGCAGTATTTT

clone size: few
D gene: .
V gene: TRBV29-1
J gene: TRBJ2-1
CDR3 protein: CSVEIGHPNLDEQFF
CDR3 DNA: TGCAGCGTTGAGATAGGACACCCAAATCTCGATGAGCAGTTCTTC

clone size: .
D gene: TRBD1
V gene: TRBV7-7
J gene: TRBJ2-5
CDR3 protein: CASSLGFDRGSETQYF
CDR3 DNA: TGTGCTAGCAGCTTAGGCTTTGACAGGGGGTCAGAGACCCAGTACTTC